This TCR beta chain emerged from a study of vaccination and CD4 T cells after COVID-19. Study overall: Overlapping SARS-CoV-2, HCoV-NL63, HCoV-OC43 and HCoV-229E spike peptides were used to stimulate cells.

Cultured CD4+ T cell DNA underwent sequencing with the Oncomine TCR Beta short-read assay. It was from cultured CD4+ T cells that genomic DNA was extracted. TCRdb reprocessed the PCR reads with MiXCR, giving one entry per CDR3 protein. The data contain 11,000 or so distinct CDR3 sequences, roughly three fifths of them singletons. This clonotype was seen a single time. The antigen is undetermined. This CDR3 region has 13 residues. Germline CDR1 and CDR2: SEHNR and FQNEAQ (reference sequence). Trimming cost V 1 base and J 3 bases, with 6 bases left between them. Treatment in this sample: roughly 10-day PBMC culture with coronavirus spike peptide pools or control peptides (ViraFEST assay). Cultures got half-medium changes with IL-2 on days 3 and 7.

The gene calls are TRBV7-9 and TRBJ1-2; D unresolved. This sequence was found in a human donor who had recovered from COVID-19. The source material was CD4+ T cells from blood, cultured in vitro. This CDR3 is CASSLDTHYGYTF. Here the CDR3 DNA reads TGTGCCAGCAGCTTAGACACGCACTATGGCTACACCTTC. Full variable domain (remainder filled in from reference TRBV7-9 and TRBJ1-2): DTGVSQNPRHKITKRGQNVTFRCDPISEHNRLYWYRQTLGQGPEFLTYFQNEAQLEKSRLLSDRFSAERPKGSFSTLEIQRTEQGDSAMYLCASSLDTHYGYTFGSGTRLTVV.